Shown below are 7 T cell receptor beta chains from a single sample sequenced in a study of radiotherapy plus CTLA-4 blockade in lung cancer. Clones were read by immunoSEQ multiplex PCR, and TCRdb kept only the in-frame ones, dropping some. Here the sample spans 25,000 to 35,000 clones, approximately 80% being singletons. The input for sequencing was peripheral blood, taken from a patient treated with radiotherapy plus ipilimumab. Receptors were obtained from a human donor with non-small cell lung cancer who had stable disease on radiotherapy plus ipilimumab.

V usage is TRBV20-1 and J usage is TRBJ1-2; no clear D gene. Germline V gene data show CDR1 as DFQATT and CDR2 as SNEGSKA (reference sequence). The CDR3 is 11 amino acids. With 0 bases removed from V and 13 bases from J, the gap between germline ends came to 12 bases. The CDR3 coding sequence is TGCAGTGCTAGAGACTGGTCCGCGGTCACCTTC. Translating gives CSARDWSAVTF.

The V gene is TRBV27, the J gene TRBJ1-2, with TRBD1 identical over 8 bases. Losses at the gene ends were 3 bases for V and 6 bases for J; bases not matched to a gene: 3. Germline V gene sequence: CDR1 MNHEY, CDR2 SMNVEV (reference sequence). This CDR3 region has 13 residues. Written as DNA, the CDR3 is TGTGCCAGCAGTTTCACAGGGGGGAATGGCTACACCTTC. It is translated as CASSFTGGNGYTF.

The chain combines TRBV2 with TRBJ2-7, with D unresolved. The CDR3 totals 11 residues. Germline V gene sequence: CDR1 SNHLY, CDR2 FYNNEI. The V end lost 2 bases, the J end lost 5 bases, and 4 bases lay between the germline ends. Here the CDR3 reads CASSERNEQYV. The CDR3 DNA is TGTGCCAGCAGTGAAAGGAACGAGCAGTACGTC.

The rearrangement uses TRBV5-6 and TRBJ1-2; D is ambiguous. V was pared by 0 bases and J by 7 bases, with 7 bases between. Germline values: CDR1 SGHDT, CDR2 YYEEEE. The CDR3 loop spans 12 amino acids. The CDR3 region has the DNA TGTGCCAGCAGCTTGGGAACGTCTGGCTACACCTTC. Its translation is CASSLGTSGYTF.

V usage is TRBV5-5 and J usage is TRBJ1-5; 9 bases map to TRBD1. CDR3 length equals 16 residues. In germline, CDR1 is SGHKS, CDR2 YYEKEE (reference sequence). Trimming removed 2 bases from V and 6 bases from J; junction bases left unmatched: 9. The CDR3 sequence: CASSLSWRQGGQPQHF. The CDR3 DNA reads as TGTGCCAGCAGCTTAAGCTGGAGACAGGGGGGTCAGCCCCAGCATTTT.

V usage is TRBV30 and J usage is TRBJ2-7; D remains ambiguous. Germline V gene sequence: CDR1 GTSNPN, CDR2 SVGIG (reference sequence). This CDR3 is built from 12 residues. The ends were cut back, 2 bases at V and 0 bases at J, with 5 bases in the middle. The CDR3 region is CAWSKGSYEQYF. In DNA form, the CDR3 reads TGTGCCTGGAGTAAGGGCTCCTACGAGCAGTACTTC.

The chain couples TRBV4-1 to TRBJ1-1, with D possibly matching TRBD1 (6 bases). Germline assignment: CDR1 MGHRA and CDR2 YSYEKL. The CDR3 extends over 14 amino acids. Trimming removed 4 bases from V and 1 base from J, with 10 bases in between. The CDR3 nucleotides read TGCGCCAGCAGCCGACAGGTGGGGAACACTGAAGCTTTCTTT. It translates to CASSRQVGNTEAFF.